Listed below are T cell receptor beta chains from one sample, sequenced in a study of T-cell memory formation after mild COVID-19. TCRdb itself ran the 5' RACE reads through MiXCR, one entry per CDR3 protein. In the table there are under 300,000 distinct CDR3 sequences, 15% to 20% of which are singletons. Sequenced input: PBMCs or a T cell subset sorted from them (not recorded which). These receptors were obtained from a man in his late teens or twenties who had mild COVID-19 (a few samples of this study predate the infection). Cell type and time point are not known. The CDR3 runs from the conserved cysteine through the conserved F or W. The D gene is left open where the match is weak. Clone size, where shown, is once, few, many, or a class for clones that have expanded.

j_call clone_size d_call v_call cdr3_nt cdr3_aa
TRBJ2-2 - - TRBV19 TGTGCCAGTAGTAACGCGCGGGCGAACACCGGGGAGCTGTTTTTT CASSNARANTGELFF
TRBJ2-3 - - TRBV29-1 TGCAGCGTTGAACAGGGCCGGGATACGCAGTATTTT CSVEQGRDTQYF
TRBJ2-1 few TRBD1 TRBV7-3 TGTGCCAGCAGCTTTAACACAGGGGACATTTACAATGAGCAGTTCTTC CASSFNTGDIYNEQFF
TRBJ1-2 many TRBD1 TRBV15 TGTGCCACCAGCAGGCGGGACAGGGAGATATATGGCTACACCTTC CATSRRDREIYGYTF
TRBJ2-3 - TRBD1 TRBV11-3 TGTGCCAGCAGCCGAGGACAGGGAATAGATACGCAGTATTTT CASSRGQGIDTQYF
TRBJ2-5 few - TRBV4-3 TGCGCCAGCAGCCAAGAGCGTGGGGAGACCCAGTACTTC CASSQERGETQYF
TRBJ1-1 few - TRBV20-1 TGCAGTGCTAGTAAAGGGAACACTGAAGCTTTCTTT CSASKGNTEAFF
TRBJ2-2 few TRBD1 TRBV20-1 TGCAGTGCTAGCGTGGGACAGGGGACCGGGGAGCTGTTTTTT CSASVGQGTGELFF
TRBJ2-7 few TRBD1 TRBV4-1 TGCGCCAGCAGCCCCCGGGCGCAGGGGGACTACGAGCAGTACTTC CASSPRAQGDYEQYF
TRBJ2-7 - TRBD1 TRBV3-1 TGTGCCAGCAGCCCCACTTGGGACAGAACCTACGAGCAGTACTTC CASSPTWDRTYEQYF
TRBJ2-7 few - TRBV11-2 TGTGCCAGCAGCTTAGATGGAGCAGGGGCCGAGCAGTACTTC CASSLDGAGAEQYF
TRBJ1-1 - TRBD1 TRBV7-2 TGTGCCAGCAGCAACTCCGGGACAGGGGTTCGAGATACTGAAGCTTTCTTT CASSNSGTGVRDTEAFF
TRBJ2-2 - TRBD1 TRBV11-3 TGTGCCAGCAGCCCAGGGACAGGGAGCACCGGGGAGCTGTTTTTT CASSPGTGSTGELFF
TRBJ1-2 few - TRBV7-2 TGTGCCAGCAGTACTTTTAACTATGGCTACACCTTC CASSTFNYGYTF
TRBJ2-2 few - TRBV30 TGTGCCTGGAGTGTACCGGTCCGGCTCAACGGGGAGCTGTTTTTT CAWSVPVRLNGELFF
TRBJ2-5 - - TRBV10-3 TGTGCCATCAGCGGGACACAAGAGACCCAGTACTTC CAISGTQETQYF
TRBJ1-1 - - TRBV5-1 TGCGCCAGCAGCCTCCCCGGCGGAGGCACTGAAGCTTTCTTT CASSLPGGGTEAFF
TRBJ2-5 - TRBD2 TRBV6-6 TGTGCCAGCAGCCCGGGGGGGGTCCAAGAGACCCAGTACTTC CASSPGGVQETQYF
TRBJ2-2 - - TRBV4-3 TGCGCCAGCAGCCAAGATCCGAAAGCATGGGGGATAGCCGGGGAGCTGTTTTTT CASSQDPKAWGIAGELFF
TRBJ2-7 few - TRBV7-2 TGTGCCAGCAGCTCTCCGCAGGGGAATTACGAGCAGTACTTC CASSSPQGNYEQYF
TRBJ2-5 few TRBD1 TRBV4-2 TGTGCCAGCAGCCAAGGGGACAGGGGCGGTAAGACCCAGTACTTC CASSQGDRGGKTQYF
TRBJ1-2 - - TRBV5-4 TGTGCCAGCAGCTCCAGATCGGACTATGGCTACACCTTC CASSSRSDYGYTF
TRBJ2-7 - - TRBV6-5 TGTGCCAGCAGTGCCCTGACAGTCTCCTACGAGCAGTACTTC CASSALTVSYEQYF
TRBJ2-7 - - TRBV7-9 TGTGCCAGCAGCCCCGGTCCAGAGCTGCTCTACGAGCAGTACTTC CASSPGPELLYEQYF
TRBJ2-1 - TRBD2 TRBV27 TGTGCCGGCAGTTTATTAGAGACTAGCGGGGCGAATGAGCAGTTCTTC CAGSLLETSGANEQFF
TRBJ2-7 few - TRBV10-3 TGTGCCGCCACGGGCTCGATCCCTTACGAGCAGTACTTC CAATGSIPYEQYF
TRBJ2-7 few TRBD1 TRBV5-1 TGCGCCAGCAGCAGACACAGGGGACCCTACGAGCAGTACTTC CASSRHRGPYEQYF
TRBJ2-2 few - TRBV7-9 TGTGCCAGCAGCACCCCCCCGTTGGGTGGCGGGGAGCTGTTTTTT CASSTPPLGGGELFF
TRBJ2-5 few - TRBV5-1 TGCGCCAGCAGCAGAGTTCCGAGGGAGACCCAGTACTTC CASSRVPRETQYF
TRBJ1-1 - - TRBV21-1 TGTGCCAGCAGCAGGGGGATGGGAGCTTTCTTT CASSRGMGAFF
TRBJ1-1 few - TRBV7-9 TGTGCCAGCAGCCCGACTCGAATTAACACTGAAGCTTTCTTT CASSPTRINTEAFF
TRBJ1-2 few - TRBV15 TGTGCCACCAGCAGAGGAGGGTGGCTACGAGGCTACACCTTC CATSRGGWLRGYTF
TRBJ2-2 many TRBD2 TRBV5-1 TGCGCCAGCAGCCCGGGACTAGCGGGCGCTTCGTGGGGAACCGGGGAGCTGTTTTTT CASSPGLAGASWGTGELFF
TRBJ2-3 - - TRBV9 TGTGCCAGCAGCGTATACAGGACCACAGATACGCAGTATTTT CASSVYRTTDTQYF
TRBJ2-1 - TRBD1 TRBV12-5 TGTGCTAGTGGGACAGGGTGGGATGAGCAGTTCTTC CASGTGWDEQFF
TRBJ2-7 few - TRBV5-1 TGCGCCAGCAGCCTGACCGGACCCTTGGGGAGCGAGCAGTACTTC CASSLTGPLGSEQYF
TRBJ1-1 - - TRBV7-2 TGTGCCAGCAGGGAACAAACGGGAGCTTTCTTT CASREQTGAFF